This TCR beta chain stems from a study of OX40 agonist ivuxolimab in advanced cancers. For the study in its entirety: The costimulatory receptor OX40 (CD134) was targeted by ivuxolimab, a fully human IgG2 agonistic monoclonal antibody. In the dose-escalation cohort, approximately 80% of patients were male, and the mean age was roughly 56 years with a range of about 20 to 80. Partial responses occurred in three dose-escalation patients: two with cutaneous melanoma and one with hepatocellular carcinoma. The paper reports the monotherapy dose-escalation portion (N of about 54 patients) of the phase I ivuxolimab trial. Peripheral TCRbeta sequencing aimed to test whether ivuxolimab altered TCR sequence diversity and caused clonal T-cell expansion. Intravenous ivuxolimab was administered to patients every 2 weeks at six dose levels: 0.01, 0.1, 0.3, 1.5, 3 and 10 mg/kg. Of the roughly 51 dose-escalation patients, hepatocellular carcinoma was present in around 19, melanoma in approximately 15, renal cell carcinoma in 9 and head and neck cancer in 9. Prior anti-PD-1, anti-PD-L1 or anti-CTLA-4 therapy was permitted, and 30% to 50% of dose-escalation patients had received checkpoint inhibitors. What the research found in general, with its limitations: Low levels of normalized T-cell clonal expansion were also shown by some nonresponding patients. Clonal expansion of both CD4+ and CD8+ blood T cells was observed from baseline to week 6 at doses 0.1 to 3.0 mg/kg. On average, CD8+ T cells showed more expanded clones than CD4+ T cells after ivuxolimab. In the 0.1-3.0 mg/kg groups, partial responders were among the patients with the lowest normalized peripheral clonal expansion, particularly in CD8+ T cells. Antigen specificity was not determined for the clonally expanded peripheral T cells.

For sequencing of the TCRbeta CDR3 region, genomic DNA was extracted from the sorted cells. The immunoSEQ Assay was used to sequence the TCRbeta CDR3 regions. Sourced from immuneACCESS, this table was stored by TCRdb with only in-frame sequences that have V and J called. A share of the clones is absent; for the studies checked, an unresolved V gene accounts for under half, and the remainder has no known explanation. Counted in this sample were 90,000 to 150,000 clones; around 91% of them appeared once. The ten largest clones take up 0.55% of the sample. The trial excluded patients who had a history of autoimmune disease or who were on systemic immunosuppression. In every dose cohort, peripheral blood was drawn for TCR sequencing at baseline, cycle 4 day 1, and cycle 7 day 1. Samples were obtained from an open-label, multicenter, first-in-human phase I dose-escalation trial of ivuxolimab. The trial enrolled adults with locally advanced or metastatic head and neck squamous cell, hepatocellular, melanoma or renal cell carcinoma. CD4+ and CD8+ T cells were sorted separately from peripheral blood before TCR sequencing.

A word on this clone: Its binding antigen is unknown. No base quality information exists; no much larger clone differs at one position.

Based on the germline V gene, the CDR1 and CDR2 sequences are ENHRY and SYGVKD. V and J are truncated by 5 bases and 5 bases respectively, leaving an intervening sequence of 17 bases. The CDR3 covers 15 residues, taking in both the cysteine and the phenylalanine. CDR3 DNA is the only sequence kept; it has 45 bases, read in frame from the first base. The chain couples TRBV10-3 to TRBJ2-3; D gene: possibly TRBD2, on 6 matching bases. The sequence came from an adult with an advanced solid tumor such as melanoma, head and neck, liver or kidney cancer. Sample: CD4+ or CD8+ T cells sorted from blood, taken in a trial of the OX40 agonist ivuxolimab. The DNA sequence reads TGTGCCATCAGTCTAGGGACTCCCTCGGTAGATACGCAGTATTTT. This sequence encodes CAISLGTPSVDTQYF.